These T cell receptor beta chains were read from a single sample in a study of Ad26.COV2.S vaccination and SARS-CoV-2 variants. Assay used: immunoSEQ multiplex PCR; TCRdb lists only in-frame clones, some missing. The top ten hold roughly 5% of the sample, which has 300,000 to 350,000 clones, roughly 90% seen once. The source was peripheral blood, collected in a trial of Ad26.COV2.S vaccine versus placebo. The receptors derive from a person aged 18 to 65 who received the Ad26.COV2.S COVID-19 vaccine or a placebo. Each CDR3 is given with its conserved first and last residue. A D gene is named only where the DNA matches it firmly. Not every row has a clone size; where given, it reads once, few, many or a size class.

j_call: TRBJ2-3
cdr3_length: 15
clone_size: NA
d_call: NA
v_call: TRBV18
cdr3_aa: CASSPPEGVTDTQYF
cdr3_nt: TGTGCCAGCTCACCACCTGAGGGTGTCACAGATACGCAGTATTTT

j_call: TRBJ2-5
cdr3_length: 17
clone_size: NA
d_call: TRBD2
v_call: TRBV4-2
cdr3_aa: CASSQLWTSGIQETQYF
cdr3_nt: TGTGCCAGCAGCCAATTGTGGACTAGCGGGATCCAAGAGACCCAGTACTTC

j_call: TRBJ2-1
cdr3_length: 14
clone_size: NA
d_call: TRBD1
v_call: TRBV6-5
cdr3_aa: CAGTSGTGTNEQFF
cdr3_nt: TGTGCCGGAACATCCGGGACAGGGACTAATGAGCAGTTCTTC

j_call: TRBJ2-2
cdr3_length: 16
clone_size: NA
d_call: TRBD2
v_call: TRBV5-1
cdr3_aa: CASSLVASGNTGELFF
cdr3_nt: TGCGCCAGCAGCTTGGTGGCTAGCGGGAACACCGGGGAGCTGTTTTTT

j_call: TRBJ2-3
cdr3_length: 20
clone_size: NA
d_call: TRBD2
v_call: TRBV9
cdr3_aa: CASSVGVSGEALPSTDTQYF
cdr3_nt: TGTGCCAGCAGCGTAGGAGTTAGCGGGGAGGCATTACCAAGCACAGATACGCAGTATTTT

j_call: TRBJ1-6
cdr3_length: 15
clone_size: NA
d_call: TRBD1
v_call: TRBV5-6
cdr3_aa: CASSGTGQANSPLHF
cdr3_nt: TGTGCCAGCAGCGGGACGGGACAGGCTAATTCACCCCTCCACTTT

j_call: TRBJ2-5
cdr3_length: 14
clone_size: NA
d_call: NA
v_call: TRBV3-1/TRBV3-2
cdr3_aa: CASSQDFGGETQYF
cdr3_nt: TGTGCCAGCAGCCAAGATTTCGGAGGGGAGACCCAGTACTTC

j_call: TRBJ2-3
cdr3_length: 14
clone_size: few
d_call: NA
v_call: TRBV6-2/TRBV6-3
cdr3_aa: CASSYSYHTDTQYF
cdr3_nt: TGTGCCAGCAGTTACTCCTATCACACAGATACGCAGTATTTT

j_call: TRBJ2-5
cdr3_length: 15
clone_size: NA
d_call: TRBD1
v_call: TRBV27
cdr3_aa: CASSPRDRVWETQYF
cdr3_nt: TGTGCCAGCAGTCCCAGGGACAGGGTCTGGGAGACCCAGTACTTC

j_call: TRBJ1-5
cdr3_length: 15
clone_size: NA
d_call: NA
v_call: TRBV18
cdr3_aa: CASSGGGYSNQPQHF
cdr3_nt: TGTGCCAGCTCAGGGGGTGGATATAGCAATCAGCCCCAGCATTTT

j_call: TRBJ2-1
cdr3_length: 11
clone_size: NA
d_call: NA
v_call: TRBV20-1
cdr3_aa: CSARDPNEQFF
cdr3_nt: TGCAGTGCTAGAGATCCGAATGAGCAGTTCTTC

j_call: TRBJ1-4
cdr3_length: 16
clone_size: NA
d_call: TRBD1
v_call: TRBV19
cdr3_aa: CASSITLGQKNEKLFF
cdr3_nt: TGTGCCAGTAGTATAACCCTGGGACAGAAGAATGAAAAACTGTTTTTT

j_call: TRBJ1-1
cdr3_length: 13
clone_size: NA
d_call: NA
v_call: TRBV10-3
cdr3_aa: CAISESKNTEAFF
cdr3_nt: TGTGCCATCAGTGAGTCCAAGAACACTGAAGCTTTCTTT

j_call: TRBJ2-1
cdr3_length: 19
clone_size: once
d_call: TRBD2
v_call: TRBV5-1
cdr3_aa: CASSRNFKTSSGGGNEQFF
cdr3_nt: TGCGCCAGCAGCCGAAACTTTAAGACTAGCTCCGGAGGAGGCAATGAGCAGTTCTTC

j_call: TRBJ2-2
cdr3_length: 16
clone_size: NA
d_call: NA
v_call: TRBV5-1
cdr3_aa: CASSLPPLGGRGELFF
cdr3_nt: TGCGCCAGCAGCTTACCCCCACTTGGTGGGCGCGGGGAGCTGTTTTTT

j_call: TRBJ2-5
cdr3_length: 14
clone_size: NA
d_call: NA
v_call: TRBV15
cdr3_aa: CATSRDYNEETQYF
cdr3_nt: TGTGCCACCAGCAGAGATTACAACGAAGAGACCCAGTACTTC

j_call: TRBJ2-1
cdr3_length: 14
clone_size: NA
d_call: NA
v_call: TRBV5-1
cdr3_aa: CASSPGGTLNEQFF
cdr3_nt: TGCGCCAGCAGCCCGGGCGGGACTCTTAATGAGCAGTTCTTC

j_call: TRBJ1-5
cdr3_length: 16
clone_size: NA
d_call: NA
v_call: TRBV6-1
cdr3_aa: CASSEGRARKNQPQHF
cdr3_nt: TGTGCCAGCAGTGAAGGCAGGGCCCGAAAGAATCAGCCCCAGCATTTT

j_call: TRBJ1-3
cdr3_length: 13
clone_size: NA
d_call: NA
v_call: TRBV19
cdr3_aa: CASATDGGNTIYF
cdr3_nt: TGTGCCAGTGCGACGGACGGGGGAAACACCATATATTTT

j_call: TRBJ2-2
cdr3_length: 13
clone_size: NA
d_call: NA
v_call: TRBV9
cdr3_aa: CASSVVETGELFF
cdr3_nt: TGTGCCAGCAGCGTAGTGGAAACCGGGGAGCTGTTTTTT

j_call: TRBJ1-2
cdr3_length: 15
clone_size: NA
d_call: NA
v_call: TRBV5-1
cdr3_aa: CASSLARTVPGGYTF
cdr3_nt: TGCGCCAGCAGCTTGGCCCGGACAGTCCCAGGAGGCTACACCTTC

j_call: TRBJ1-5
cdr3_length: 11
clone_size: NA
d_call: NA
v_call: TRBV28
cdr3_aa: CASSRVEPQHF
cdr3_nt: TGTGCCAGCAGTCGGGTTGAGCCCCAGCATTTT

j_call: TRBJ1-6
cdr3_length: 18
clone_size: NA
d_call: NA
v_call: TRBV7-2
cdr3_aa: CASSTSRTASSYNSPLHF
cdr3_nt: TGTGCCAGCAGCACGAGTAGGACGGCGAGCTCCTATAATTCACCCCTCCACTTT

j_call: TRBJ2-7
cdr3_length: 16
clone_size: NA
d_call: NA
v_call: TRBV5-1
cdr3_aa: CASSLFPRAGDYEQYF
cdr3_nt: TGCGCCAGCAGCTTATTCCCTCGGGCAGGGGACTACGAGCAGTACTTC

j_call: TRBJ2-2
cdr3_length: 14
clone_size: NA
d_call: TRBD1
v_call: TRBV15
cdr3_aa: CATSYDRVPGELFF
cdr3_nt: TGTGCCACCAGCTACGACAGGGTTCCCGGGGAGCTGTTTTTT

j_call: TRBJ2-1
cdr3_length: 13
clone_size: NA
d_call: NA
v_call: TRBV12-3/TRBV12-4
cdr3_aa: CASSRAGRDEQFF
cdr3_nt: TGTGCCAGCAGCAGGGCTGGCAGGGATGAGCAGTTCTTC

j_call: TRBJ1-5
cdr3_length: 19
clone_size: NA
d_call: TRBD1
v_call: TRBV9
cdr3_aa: CASSGNRGRTIRGNQPQHF
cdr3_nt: TGTGCCAGCAGCGGTAACAGGGGGCGAACAATTCGGGGCAATCAGCCCCAGCATTTT

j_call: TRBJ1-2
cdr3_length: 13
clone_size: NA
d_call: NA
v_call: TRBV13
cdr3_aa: CASSGMGPVGYTF
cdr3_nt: TGTGCCAGCAGCGGGATGGGGCCCGTGGGCTACACCTTC

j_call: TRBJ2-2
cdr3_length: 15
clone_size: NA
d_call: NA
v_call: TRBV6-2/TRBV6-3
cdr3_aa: CASSYSGSNTGELFF
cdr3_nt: TGTGCCAGCAGTTATTCGGGCTCGAACACCGGGGAGCTGTTTTTT

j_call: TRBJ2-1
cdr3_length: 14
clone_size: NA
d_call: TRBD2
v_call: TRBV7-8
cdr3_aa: CASSLGRGGVEQFF
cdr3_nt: TGTGCCAGCAGCTTAGGGCGGGGGGGAGTTGAGCAGTTCTTC

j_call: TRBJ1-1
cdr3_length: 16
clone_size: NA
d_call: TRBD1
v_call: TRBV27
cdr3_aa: CASSPQPGQGDHEAFF
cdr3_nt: TGTGCCAGCAGTCCACAACCGGGACAGGGGGATCATGAAGCTTTCTTT

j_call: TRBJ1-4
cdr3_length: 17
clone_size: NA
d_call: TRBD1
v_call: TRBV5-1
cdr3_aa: CASSLEGARGVDEKLFF
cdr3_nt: TGCGCCAGCAGCCTCGAGGGGGCGCGGGGCGTCGATGAAAAACTGTTTTTT

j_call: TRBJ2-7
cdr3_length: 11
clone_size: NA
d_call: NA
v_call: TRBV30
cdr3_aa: CAWSVRYEQYF
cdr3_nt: TGTGCCTGGAGTGTACGGTACGAGCAGTACTTC

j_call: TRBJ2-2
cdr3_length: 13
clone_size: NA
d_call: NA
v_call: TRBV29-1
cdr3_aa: CSVGGFNTGELFF
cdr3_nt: TGCAGCGTTGGGGGGTTCAACACCGGGGAGCTGTTTTTT

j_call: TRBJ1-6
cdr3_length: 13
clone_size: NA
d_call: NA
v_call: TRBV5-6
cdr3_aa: CASSGRENSPLHF
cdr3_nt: TGTGCCAGCAGCGGGAGGGAAAATTCACCCCTCCACTTT

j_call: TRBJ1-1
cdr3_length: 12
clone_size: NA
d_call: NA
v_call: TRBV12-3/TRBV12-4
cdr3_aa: CASRGWSTEAFF
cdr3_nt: TGTGCCAGCAGGGGGTGGTCCACTGAAGCTTTCTTT

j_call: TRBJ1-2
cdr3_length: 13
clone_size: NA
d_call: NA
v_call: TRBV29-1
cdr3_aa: CSVERSGLYGYTF
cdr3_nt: TGCAGCGTTGAACGTTCCGGGCTCTATGGCTACACCTTC

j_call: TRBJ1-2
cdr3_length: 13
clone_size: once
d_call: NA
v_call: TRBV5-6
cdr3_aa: CASSLDRENGYTF
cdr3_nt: TGTGCCAGCAGCTTGGACAGGGAGAATGGCTACACCTTC

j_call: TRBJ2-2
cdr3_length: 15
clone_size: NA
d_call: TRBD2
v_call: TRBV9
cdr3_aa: CASSVEGLGGGELFF
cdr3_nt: TGTGCCAGCAGCGTAGAAGGACTAGGTGGCGGGGAGCTGTTTTTT

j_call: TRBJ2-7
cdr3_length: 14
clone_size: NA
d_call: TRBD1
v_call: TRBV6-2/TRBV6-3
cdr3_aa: CASSRDRSSYEQYF
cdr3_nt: TGTGCCAGTAGCCGGGACAGGAGCTCCTACGAGCAGTACTTC

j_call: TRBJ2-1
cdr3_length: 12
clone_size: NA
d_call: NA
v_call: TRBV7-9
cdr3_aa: CASSLAKGGQFF
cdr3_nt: TGTGCCAGCAGCTTGGCCAAAGGGGGTCAGTTCTTC

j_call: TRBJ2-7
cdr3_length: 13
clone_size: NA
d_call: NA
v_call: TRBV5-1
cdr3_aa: CASSLASEYEQYF
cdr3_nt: TGCGCCAGCAGCTTAGCTAGCGAATACGAGCAGTACTTC

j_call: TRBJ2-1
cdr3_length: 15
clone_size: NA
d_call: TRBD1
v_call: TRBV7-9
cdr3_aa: CASSSQGAVYNEQFF
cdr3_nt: TGTGCCAGCAGCTCACAGGGGGCTGTCTACAATGAGCAGTTCTTC

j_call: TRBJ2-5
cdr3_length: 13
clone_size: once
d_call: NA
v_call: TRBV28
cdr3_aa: CASAQGYQETQYF
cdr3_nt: TGTGCCAGCGCACAGGGCTACCAAGAGACCCAGTACTTC

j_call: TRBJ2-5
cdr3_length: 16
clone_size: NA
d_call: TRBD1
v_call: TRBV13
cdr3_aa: CASSSSGTGEGETQYF
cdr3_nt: TGTGCCAGCAGCTCTTCCGGGACAGGGGAAGGAGAGACCCAGTACTTC

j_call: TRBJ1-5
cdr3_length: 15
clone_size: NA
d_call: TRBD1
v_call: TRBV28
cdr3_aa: CASSSGQAHIQPQHF
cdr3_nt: TGTGCCAGCAGTTCGGGACAGGCCCATATTCAGCCCCAGCATTTT

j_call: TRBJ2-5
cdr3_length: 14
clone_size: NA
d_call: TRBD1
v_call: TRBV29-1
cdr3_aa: CSVGTGTGSETQYF
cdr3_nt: TGCAGCGTGGGTACCGGGACAGGGTCGGAGACCCAGTACTTC

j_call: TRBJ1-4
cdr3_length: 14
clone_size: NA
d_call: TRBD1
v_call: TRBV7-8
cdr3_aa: CASSLGTGGSKLFF
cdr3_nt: TGTGCCAGCAGCTTAGGGACAGGAGGATCAAAACTGTTTTTT

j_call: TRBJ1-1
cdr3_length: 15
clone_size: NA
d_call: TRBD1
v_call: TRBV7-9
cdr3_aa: CASSGNRGVFTEAFF
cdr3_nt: TGTGCCAGCAGCGGGAACAGGGGAGTGTTCACTGAAGCTTTCTTT